What follows is one T cell receptor (beta chain) and its context. The data were taken from a study of shared clonotypes between healthy human individuals. TCRdb's table, derived via immunoSEQ multiplex PCR, lists solely in-frame clones and lacks some. The sample consists of around 690,000 clones, around 91% of them appearing once. Trimming at V came to 5 bases and at J to 6 bases, leaving 12 bases not matched to a gene. Germline CDR1 and CDR2: LNHNV and YYDKDF (reference sequence). This CDR3 region has 15 residues. V is TRBV15 and J is TRBJ2-5, with 7 bases aligning to TRBD2. Sequencing used memory CD8+ T cells from PBMCs. As for subset: CD45RO+ cells pooled with CCR7-negative TemRA cells. This clonotype was sampled from a man younger than 35 in good health. Some clones in this sample may be carry-over from other donors' samples. The CDR3 bases are TGTGCCACCAGCCCAGCGGGAAGGGGCAAGAAGACCCAGTACTTC. This translates into CATSPAGRGKKTQYF.